This is a list of T cell receptor beta chains from one sample in a study of T cell responses to AZD1222 COVID-19 vaccine. This table comes from immunoSEQ multiplex PCR, and its TCRdb copy is limited to in-frame clones, with some not included. This sample carries about 120,000 clones, 85% to 90% of them seen once, and the ten largest clones take 3.5% to 5%. Sequenced here: peripheral blood, sampled on day 0 of AZD1222 vaccination. Receptor source: an adult in good health. Each CDR3 is given with its conserved first and last residue. Each record gives: CDR3 length, J gene, V gene, D gene, CDR3 protein, CDR3 DNA. D genes are given only for firm matches.

>15|TRBJ1-5|TRBV18|-
CASSSTGAGDQPQHF
TGTGCCAGCTCTTCTACGGGGGCCGGGGATCAGCCCCAGCATTTT
>13|TRBJ2-5|TRBV29-1|-
CSARSPFGETQYF
TGCAGCGCCCGTTCGCCTTTCGGGGAGACCCAGTACTTC
>11|TRBJ2-7|TRBV2|-
CASSLTYEQYF
TGTGCCAGCAGCCTCACTTACGAGCAGTACTTC
>15|TRBJ1-1|TRBV6-6|-
CASSYPGQRNTEAFF
TGTGCCAGCAGTTACCCCGGACAGAGGAACACTGAAGCTTTCTTT
>17|TRBJ2-2|TRBV19|-
CASSSPRDVGHAGELFF
TGTGCCAGTAGTTCCCCCAGGGACGTGGGGCATGCCGGGGAGCTGTTTTTT
>15|TRBJ1-2|TRBV5-1|-
CASSRGQESNYGYTF
TGCGCCAGCAGCCGTGGTCAGGAGAGCAACTATGGCTACACCTTC
>14|TRBJ1-2|TRBV28|-
CASSLSRGGYGYTF
TGTGCCAGCAGTTTGTCCCGGGGCGGCTATGGCTACACCTTC
>12|TRBJ1-1|TRBV28|-
CASSLNQLEAFF
TGTGCCAGCAGTTTAAATCAATTGGAAGCTTTCTTT
>15|TRBJ2-5|TRBV10-2|-
CASRLGLARQETQYF
TGCGCCAGCCGCCTTGGGCTAGCGAGGCAAGAGACCCAGTACTTC
>14|TRBJ2-7|TRBV7-9|-
CASSGGYSSYEQYF
TGTGCCAGCAGCGGAGGGTATAGCTCCTACGAGCAGTACTTC
>14|TRBJ1-6|TRBV28|TRBD1
CASVLGQNNSPLHF
TGTGCCAGCGTCCTGGGACAGAATAATTCACCCCTCCACTTT
>16|TRBJ1-5|TRBV2|-
CASNTRGRVVNQPQHF
TGTGCCAGCAACACCCGCGGCAGGGTTGTCAATCAGCCCCAGCATTTT
>16|TRBJ1-6|TRBV6-6|TRBD1
CASSYPGTGDNSPLHF
TGTGCCAGCAGTTACCCCGGGACAGGGGATAATTCACCCCTCCACTTT
>14|TRBJ2-7|TRBV11-2|-
CASSPIFRPHEQYF
TGTGCCAGCAGCCCCATCTTCAGACCGCACGAGCAGTACTTC
>13|TRBJ2-7|TRBV11-3|-
CASSLDEGREQYF
TGTGCCAGCAGCTTAGACGAGGGGAGAGAGCAGTACTTC
>16|TRBJ2-5|TRBV6-2/TRBV6-3|TRBD2
CASSYSSGRDWETQYF
TGTGCCAGCAGTTACTCGAGCGGGAGGGATTGGGAGACCCAGTACTTC
>18|TRBJ2-7|TRBV3-1/TRBV3-2|TRBD2
CASSQDLSSGAKTYEQYF
TGTGCCAGCAGCCAAGATCTATCTAGCGGGGCGAAAACATACGAGCAGTACTTC
>14|TRBJ1-1|TRBV15|TRBD1
CATSGGQGRTEAFF
TGTGCCACCAGCGGCGGACAGGGGAGGACTGAAGCTTTCTTT
>15|TRBJ1-4|TRBV24-1|-
CATSDFGRPNEKLFF
TGTGCCACCAGTGATTTCGGGCGGCCTAATGAAAAACTGTTTTTT
>14|TRBJ1-4|TRBV28|-
CASSPPGALEKLFF
TGTGCCAGCAGCCCCCCAGGGGCGCTGGAAAAACTGTTTTTT